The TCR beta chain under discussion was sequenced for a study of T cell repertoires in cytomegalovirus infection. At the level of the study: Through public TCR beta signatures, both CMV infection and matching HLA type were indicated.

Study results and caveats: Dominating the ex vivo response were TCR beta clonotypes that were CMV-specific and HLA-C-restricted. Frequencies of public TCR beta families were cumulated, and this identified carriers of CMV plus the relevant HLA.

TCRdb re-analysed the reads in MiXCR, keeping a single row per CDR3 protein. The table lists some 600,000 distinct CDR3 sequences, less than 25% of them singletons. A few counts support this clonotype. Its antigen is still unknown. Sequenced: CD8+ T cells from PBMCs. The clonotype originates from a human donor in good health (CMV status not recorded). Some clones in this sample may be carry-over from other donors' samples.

This CDR3 reads CSARDWREQPQHF. Written as DNA, the CDR3 is TGCAGTGCTAGAGATTGGCGGGAGCAGCCCCAGCATTTT. The chain recombines TRBV20-1 with TRBJ1-5, with D unclear. Germline CDR1 is DFQATT and CDR2 is SNEGSKA (reference sequence). V gave up 0 bases and J gave up 7 bases, with 10 bases separating them. The CDR3 is 13 residues long.